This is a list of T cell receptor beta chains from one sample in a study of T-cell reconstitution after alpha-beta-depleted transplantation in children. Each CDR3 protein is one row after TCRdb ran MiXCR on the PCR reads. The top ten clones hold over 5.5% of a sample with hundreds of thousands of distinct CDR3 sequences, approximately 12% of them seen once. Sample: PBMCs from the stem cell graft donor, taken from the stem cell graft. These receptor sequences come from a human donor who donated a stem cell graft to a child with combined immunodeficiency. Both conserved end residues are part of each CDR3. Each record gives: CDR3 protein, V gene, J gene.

CDR3 protein: CASSQDLRGRGTDTQYF
V gene: TRBV4-3
J gene: TRBJ2-3

CDR3 protein: CASSLGGRVEKLFF
V gene: TRBV5-1
J gene: TRBJ1-4

CDR3 protein: CASSRKEGTGGANTQYF
V gene: TRBV6-5
J gene: TRBJ2-3

CDR3 protein: CASSLWDSPSYEQYF
V gene: TRBV7-9
J gene: TRBJ2-7

CDR3 protein: CAWSRRLHNEQFF
V gene: TRBV30
J gene: TRBJ2-1

CDR3 protein: CASSLGASGSSYNEQFF
V gene: TRBV7-9
J gene: TRBJ2-1

CDR3 protein: CASSFDSRNTEAFF
V gene: TRBV7-9
J gene: TRBJ1-1

CDR3 protein: CASSLGADSTNEKLFF
V gene: TRBV7-9
J gene: TRBJ1-4

CDR3 protein: CASSLGLPTGAIYNEQFF
V gene: TRBV5-1
J gene: TRBJ2-1

CDR3 protein: CASSLDRVGADTQYF
V gene: TRBV28
J gene: TRBJ2-3

CDR3 protein: CASSYSTAEQYF
V gene: TRBV6-2/TRBV6-3
J gene: TRBJ2-7

CDR3 protein: CASSVGGREADTQYF
V gene: TRBV9
J gene: TRBJ2-3

CDR3 protein: CASSYGVHTSTDTQYF
V gene: TRBV6-5
J gene: TRBJ2-3

CDR3 protein: CSARDPGLETQYF
V gene: TRBV20-1
J gene: TRBJ2-5

CDR3 protein: CATSDLGSGRGVETQYF
V gene: TRBV24-1
J gene: TRBJ2-5

CDR3 protein: CSVVGDRVWSEQYF
V gene: TRBV29-1
J gene: TRBJ2-7

CDR3 protein: CATSSRTDTQYF
V gene: TRBV24-1
J gene: TRBJ2-3

CDR3 protein: CSAPEAGTGGNEQFF
V gene: TRBV20-1
J gene: TRBJ2-1

CDR3 protein: CSARGWTGCYEQYF
V gene: TRBV20-1
J gene: TRBJ2-7

CDR3 protein: CATSGRSYNEQFF
V gene: TRBV24-1
J gene: TRBJ2-1

CDR3 protein: CASSPHRAGTGVIETQYF
V gene: TRBV11-1
J gene: TRBJ2-5

CDR3 protein: CASTTGGYWTDTQYF
V gene: TRBV12-3/TRBV12-4
J gene: TRBJ2-3

CDR3 protein: CASSSQTGYNQPQHF
V gene: TRBV12-3/TRBV12-4
J gene: TRBJ1-5

CDR3 protein: CASSSYRGLNEKLFF
V gene: TRBV27
J gene: TRBJ1-4

CDR3 protein: CASRGSYNSPLHF
V gene: TRBV28
J gene: TRBJ1-6

CDR3 protein: CASSQRQDLEAFF
V gene: TRBV4-3
J gene: TRBJ1-1